Below are 24 T cell receptor beta chains sequenced from a single sample in a study of blood T cell repertoires in COVID-19. This table comes from immunoSEQ multiplex PCR, and its TCRdb copy is limited to in-frame clones, with some not included. The data contain 120,000 or so clones, about 80% of them singletons. The sample comprised peripheral blood. The receptors come from a human donor in a cohort sampled during active COVID-19.

J is TRBJ1-2 and V is TRBV28; D gene unclear. Germline V lookup: CDR1 MDHEN, CDR2 SYDVKM. CDR3 length: 8 residues. CDR3 coding DNA: TGTGCAGCGGGCGGCTACACCTTC. Translated: CAAGGYTF.

In its sample, this clone was seen once. CDR3 coding DNA: TGTGCCAGCAGCGTTGGCAGGGACACTGAAGCTTTCTTT. Protein sequence: CASSVGRDTEAFF. The chain joins TRBV7-2 to TRBJ1-1, with a tentative D call TRBD1 (5 bases). Trimming pared 5 bases from V and 3 bases from J, leaving 10 bases between. Germline V gene sequence: CDR1 SGHTA, CDR2 FQGNSA. CDR3 length: 13 amino acids. Variable domain in full (rest from reference TRBV7-2 and TRBJ1-1): GAGVSQSPSNKVTEKGKDVELRCDPISGHTALYWYRQSLGQGLEFLIYFQGNSAPDKSGLPSDRFSAERTGGSVSTLTIQRTQQEDSAVYLCASSVGRDTEAFFGQGTRLTVV.

The chain carries TRBV6-6 and TRBJ1-2; D unclear. CDR3 size: 15 residues. The germline CDR1 and CDR2 sequences are MNHNY and SVGAGI (reference sequence). Between the trimmed V and J ends, which lost 3 bases and 6 bases, there was a span of 17 bases. CDR3 in amino acids: CASSYDAGLGNGYTF. In DNA, the CDR3 is TGTGCCAGCAGTTATGACGCCGGGCTCGGGAATGGCTACACCTTC.

The chain links TRBV27 to TRBJ1-2; unclear D gene. Looked up from germline, CDR1 is MNHEY and CDR2 is SMNVEV (reference sequence). The CDR3 consists of 17 residues. Trimming shortened V by 3 bases and J by 4 bases, and 21 bases separated the two germline ends. The CDR3 nucleotides read TGTGCCAGCAGTTTTGACGTGCGGGCTGGGCCGATCTATGGCTACACCTTC. Translation: CASSFDVRAGPIYGYTF.

This chain links TRBV19 with TRBJ1-1; TRBD1 might be the D (6 bases). Germline-derived CDR1 and CDR2 are LNHDA and SQIVND (reference sequence). V lost 4 bases and J 1 base, leaving 10 bases between the germline ends. This CDR3 region has 14 residues. In DNA form, the CDR3 reads TGTGCCAGTAGTAACAGACAGGCGAACACTGAAGCTTTCTTT. Encoded protein: CASSNRQANTEAFF.

The chain combines TRBV12-5 with TRBJ1-1; tentatively, D is TRBD1 (5 bases). V lost 2 bases and J 4 bases, leaving 23 bases between the germline ends. This CDR3 has 18 amino acids. CDR1 LGHNT and CDR2 FRNRAP come from the germline V gene. The CDR3 DNA reads as TGTGCTAGTGGTTTGTCGAGAGCTAACAGGTTAATCGGCACTGAAGCTTTCTTT. Its protein product is CASGLSRANRLIGTEAFF.

The genes are TRBV5-4 and TRBJ1-6; D gene unclear. V was shortened by 4 bases and J by 14 bases, with 16 bases between the two germline ends. The germline gives CDR1 SGHNT, CDR2 YYREEE (reference sequence). The CDR3 runs 13 residues. The chain's CDR3 is CASSHVEGLALHF. CDR3 nucleotide sequence: TGTGCCAGCAGCCATGTGGAGGGTCTGGCCCTCCACTTT. The variable domain in full, with the rest retrieved from reference TRBV5-4 and TRBJ1-6, is ETGVTQSPTHLIKTRGQQVTLRCSSQSGHNTVSWYQQALGQGPQFIFQYYREEENGRGNFPPRFSGLQFPNYSSELNVNALELDDSALYLCASSHVEGLALHFGNGTRLTVT.

The J gene is TRBJ1-1, the V gene TRBV10-3; D perhaps matches TRBD1 (6 bases). This CDR3 has 11 residues. With 2 bases removed from V and 10 bases from J, the gap between germline ends came to 8 bases. Per germline, CDR1 ENHRY and CDR2 SYGVKD. Here the CDR3 DNA reads TGTGCCATCAGTGAGGGGGGCCGAGCTTTCTTT. The encoded protein is CAISEGGRAFF.

This chain links TRBV6-2 or TRBV6-3 with TRBJ1-5; TRBD1 matches at 10 bases. The CDR3 length is 15 residues. Germline trimming cut 8 bases from V and 3 bases from J; bases unmatched to any gene: 7. The germline gives CDR1 MNHEY, CDR2 SVGEGT. CDR3 residues: CASGRQGATNQPQHF. CDR3 nucleotide sequence: TGTGCCAGCGGCCGACAGGGGGCTACCAATCAGCCCCAGCATTTT.

V usage is TRBV30 and J usage is TRBJ1-2; 8 bases align to TRBD1. CDR3 length: 13 residues. The germline gives CDR1 GTSNPN, CDR2 SVGIG (reference sequence). The ends lost 3 bases at V and 4 bases at J; junction bases unmatched: 4. CDR3 DNA: TGTGCCTGGAGAAGGGACAGGTTCTATGGCTACACCTTC. Its protein product is CAWRRDRFYGYTF.

The chain employs TRBV27 and TRBJ1-3; tentatively, D is TRBD1 (6 bases). Deletions cut 10 bases from V and 2 bases from J, with 12 bases between. Germline CDR1 and CDR2: MNHEY and SMNVEV (reference sequence). This CDR3 has 13 residues. This chain's CDR3 is CATWEGAGNTIYF. The DNA of the CDR3 is TGTGCCACTTGGGAGGGGGCTGGAAACACCATATATTTT.

J is TRBJ1-4 and V is TRBV18, with D unclear. The V and J ends lost 3 bases and 4 bases respectively, with 3 bases between them. Germline V CDR1 and CDR2: KGHSH, LQKENI. This CDR3 comprises 12 residues. CDR3 loop: CASSPNNEKLFF. CDR3 nucleotide sequence: TGTGCCAGCTCACCTAATAATGAAAAACTGTTTTTT. Full variable domain (rest looked up from reference TRBV18 and TRBJ1-4): NAGVMQNPRHLVRRRGQEARLRCSPMKGHSHVYWYRQLPEEGLKFMVYLQKENIIDESGMPKERFSAEFPKEGPSILRIQQVVRGDSAAYFCASSPNNEKLFFGSGTQLSVL.

This clone was counted only a few times. CDR3 nucleotide sequence: TGTGCCAGCAGTTCGTATGGGGCCGGCGAAAAACTGTTTTTT. It encodes CASSSYGAGEKLFF. The chain uses TRBV27 and TRBJ1-4, with TRBD1 as a possible D gene (5 bases). This CDR3 has 14 amino acids. The germline gives CDR1 MNHEY, CDR2 SMNVEV (reference sequence). Trimming removed 4 bases at V and 8 bases at J, with 14 bases between.

This rearrangement joins TRBV7-9 to TRBJ2-6, with TRBD1 matching over 7 bases. The J segment lost 2 bases and the V segment lost 5 bases, leaving 3 bases of the junction unmatched. The CDR3 sequence is 15 residues long. Germline-derived CDR1 and CDR2 are SEHNR and FQNEAQ (reference sequence). The DNA of the CDR3 is TGTGCCAGCAGCACCGACAGGGCTGGGGCCAACGTCCTGACTTTC. Its protein is CASSTDRAGANVLTF.

This clone was seen only once. The chain uses TRBV5-4 and TRBJ1-1; the D gene is possibly TRBD1 (5 bases). With 4 bases removed from V and 0 bases from J, the gap between germline ends came to 16 bases. This CDR3 has 16 residues. CDR1 and CDR2 (germline): SGHNT, YYREEE (reference sequence). This CDR3 reads CASSPILTVMNTEAFF. The CDR3 DNA sequence: TGTGCCAGCAGCCCGATATTGACAGTCATGAACACTGAAGCTTTCTTT.

The chain carries TRBV7-2 and TRBJ1-1, with D perhaps TRBD1 (5 bases). The ends were cut back, 5 bases at V and 8 bases at J, with 18 bases in the middle. The CDR3 covers 14 residues. Germline lookup yields CDR1 SGHTA and CDR2 FQGNSA. Here the CDR3 reads CASSQIEGGTEAFF. The CDR3 region has the DNA TGTGCCAGCAGCCAGATTGAGGGAGGGACCGAAGCTTTCTTT.

The chain recombines TRBV6-5 with TRBJ1-6; a weak D match, TRBD1 (6 bases). Deletions cut 7 bases from V and 8 bases from J, with 18 bases between. Germline V gene data show CDR1 as MNHEY and CDR2 as SVGAGI. The CDR3 runs 15 residues. DNA for the CDR3: TGTGCCAGCACCCGAAGTTGGGGGCGAGATTCACCCCTCCACTTT. It yields the protein CASTRSWGRDSPLHF.

The J gene is TRBJ1-5, the V gene TRBV7-2, with 7 nucleotides matching TRBD1. The CDR3 length is 16 residues. Germline V lookup: CDR1 SGHTA, CDR2 FQGNSA. The ends lost 3 bases at V and 2 bases at J; junction bases unmatched: 7. CDR3 bases: TGTGCCAGCAGCTTCACCGGGACAGCCGGCAATCAGCCCCAGCATTTT. Its translation is CASSFTGTAGNQPQHF.

The chain combines TRBV9 with TRBJ2-7; 12 positions agree with TRBD1. J lost 2 bases, V lost 7 bases, and 1 base had no gene match. Germline V gives CDR1 SGDLS, CDR2 YYNGEE. The CDR3 has 13 residues. CDR3 in amino acids: CASRDRGPYEQYF. The CDR3 DNA follows: TGTGCCAGCCGGGACAGGGGGCCCTACGAGCAGTACTTC.

The CDR3 loop reads CASSGGGLETQYF. Written as DNA, the CDR3 is TGTGCCAGTAGTGGAGGCGGTTTAGAGACCCAGTACTTC. The chain combines TRBV19 with TRBJ2-5; D may be TRBD2 (5 bases). Trimming shortened V by 5 bases and J by 4 bases, and 11 bases separated the two germline ends. Germline CDR1 reads LNHDA; CDR2 reads SQIVND (reference sequence). CDR3 size: 13 residues.

The chain has TRBV20-1 and TRBJ2-2; no definite D call. Per the germline V gene, CDR1 is DFQATT and CDR2 is SNEGSKA (reference sequence). CDR3 length: 13 residues. V dropped 3 bases and J dropped 8 bases, with 13 bases sitting between them. CDR3: CSASSLSRGELFF. The CDR3 nucleotides read TGCAGTGCTAGTTCTCTAAGCCGGGGGGAGCTGTTTTTT.

The CDR3 sequence is CASSYSDRPAYGYTF. CDR3 DNA sequence: TGTGCCAGCAGTTACTCGGACAGGCCCGCCTATGGCTACACCTTC. The genes are TRBV6-2 or TRBV6-3 and TRBJ1-2; TRBD1 matches 7 bases. Per germline, CDR1 MNHEY and CDR2 SVGEGT. This CDR3 comprises 15 residues. V was pared by 0 bases and J by 4 bases, with 5 bases of the junction left unmatched.

The J gene is TRBJ2-3, the V gene TRBV5-1; D might be TRBD2 (5 bases). The germline CDR1 and CDR2 sequences are SGHRS and YFSETQ. The V end lost 2 bases, the J end lost 6 bases, and 10 bases lay between the germline ends. This CDR3 comprises 13 residues. This CDR3 is CASSFTSPDTQYF. CDR3 in DNA: TGCGCCAGCAGCTTTACTAGTCCGGATACGCAGTATTTT.

The chain is built from TRBV24-1 and TRBJ2-5, with TRBD2 matching 7 bases. The trim removed 4 bases at V and 5 bases at J, leaving 9 bases unmatched. Germline V gene data show CDR1 as KGHDR and CDR2 as SFDVKD. The CDR3 has 15 residues. The CDR3 is CATSERAGLGETQYF. The CDR3 region has the DNA TGTGCCACCAGTGAGCGAGCGGGATTGGGTGAGACCCAGTACTTC.